This TCR beta chain was obtained from a study of blood T cell repertoires in COVID-19. Germline-derived CDR1 and CDR2 are SGHRS and YFSETQ. CDR3 length: 14 amino acids. The V and J ends lost 0 bases and 8 bases, in that order; junction bases with no gene match: 6. Profiling relied on immunoSEQ multiplex PCR, and the TCRdb table lists in-frame clones only, not all of them. The top ten clones hold around 2% of a sample with 250,000 to 350,000 clones, about 88% of them seen once. Material: PBMCs or T cells enriched from blood (not recorded which). The chain combines TRBV5-1 with TRBJ1-2; 8 positions match TRBD1. The TCR was taken from an older woman in a cohort exposed to, infected with or recovered from COVID-19 (not recorded which). For the CDR3, the DNA is TGCGCCAGCAGCTTGGATGACAGGGGAACGGGCTACACCTTC. It translates to CASSLDDRGTGYTF.